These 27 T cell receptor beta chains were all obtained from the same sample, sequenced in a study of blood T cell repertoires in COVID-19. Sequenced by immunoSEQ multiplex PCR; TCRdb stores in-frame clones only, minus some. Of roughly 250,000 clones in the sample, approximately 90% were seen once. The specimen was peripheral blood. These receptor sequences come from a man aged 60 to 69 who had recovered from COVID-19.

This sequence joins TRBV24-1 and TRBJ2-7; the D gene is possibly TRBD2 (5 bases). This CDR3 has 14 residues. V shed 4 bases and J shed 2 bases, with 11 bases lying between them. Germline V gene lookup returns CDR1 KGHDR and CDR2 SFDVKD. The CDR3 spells CATSDPGLPYEQYF. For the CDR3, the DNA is TGTGCCACCAGTGACCCCGGACTCCCCTACGAGCAGTACTTC.

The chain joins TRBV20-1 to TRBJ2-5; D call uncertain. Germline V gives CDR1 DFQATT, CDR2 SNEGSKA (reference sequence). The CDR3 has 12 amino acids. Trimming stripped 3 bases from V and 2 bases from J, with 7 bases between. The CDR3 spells CSASYYQETQYF. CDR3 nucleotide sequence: TGCAGTGCTAGTTACTATCAAGAGACCCAGTACTTC.

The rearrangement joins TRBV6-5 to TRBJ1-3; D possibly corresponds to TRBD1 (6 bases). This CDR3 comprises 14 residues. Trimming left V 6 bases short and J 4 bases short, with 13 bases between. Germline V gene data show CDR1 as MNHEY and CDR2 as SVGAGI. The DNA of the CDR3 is TGTGCCAGCAGCCCCTGGACAGAGGGAAACACCATATATTTT. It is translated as CASSPWTEGNTIYF.

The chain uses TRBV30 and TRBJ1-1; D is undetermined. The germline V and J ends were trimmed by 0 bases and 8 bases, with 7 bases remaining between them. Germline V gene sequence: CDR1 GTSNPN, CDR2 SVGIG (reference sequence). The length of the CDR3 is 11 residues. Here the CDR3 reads CAWSVPGEAFF. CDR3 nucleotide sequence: TGTGCCTGGAGTGTCCCCGGGGAAGCTTTCTTT.

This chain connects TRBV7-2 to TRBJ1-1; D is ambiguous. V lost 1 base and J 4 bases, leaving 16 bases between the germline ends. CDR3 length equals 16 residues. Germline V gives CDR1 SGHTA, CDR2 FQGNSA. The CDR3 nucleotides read TGTGCCAGCAGCTTAGTATCTCTCCTTGCGGGCACTGAAGCTTTCTTT. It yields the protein CASSLVSLLAGTEAFF.

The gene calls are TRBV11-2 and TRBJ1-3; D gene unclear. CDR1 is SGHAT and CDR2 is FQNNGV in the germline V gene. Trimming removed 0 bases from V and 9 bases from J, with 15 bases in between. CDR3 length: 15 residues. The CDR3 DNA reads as TGTGCCAGCAGCTTAGATTTGCGGCGTTCGGGCACCATATATTTT. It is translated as CASSLDLRRSGTIYF.

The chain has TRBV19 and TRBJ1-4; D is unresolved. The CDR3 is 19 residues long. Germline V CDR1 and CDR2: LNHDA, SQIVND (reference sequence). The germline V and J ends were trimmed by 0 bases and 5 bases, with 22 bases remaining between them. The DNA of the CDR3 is TGTGCCAGTAGTATAGAGGGAAGGCATGGAGTCGGGGAAAATGAAAAACTGTTTTTT. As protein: CASSIEGRHGVGENEKLFF.

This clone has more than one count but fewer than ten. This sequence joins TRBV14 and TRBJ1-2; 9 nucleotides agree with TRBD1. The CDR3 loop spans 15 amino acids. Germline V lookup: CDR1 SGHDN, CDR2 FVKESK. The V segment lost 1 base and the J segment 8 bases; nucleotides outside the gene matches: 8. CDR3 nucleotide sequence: TGTGCCAGCAGCCAAGCGGGGACAGGGCCTCGAGGCTACACCTTC. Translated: CASSQAGTGPRGYTF.

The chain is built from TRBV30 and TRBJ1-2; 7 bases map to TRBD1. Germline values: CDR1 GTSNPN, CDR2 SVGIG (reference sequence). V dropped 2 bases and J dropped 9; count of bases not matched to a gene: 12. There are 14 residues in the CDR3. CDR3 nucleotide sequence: TGTGCCTGGAGTCCCTGGGACAGCCTCGGTCGCTACACCTTC. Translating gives CAWSPWDSLGRYTF.

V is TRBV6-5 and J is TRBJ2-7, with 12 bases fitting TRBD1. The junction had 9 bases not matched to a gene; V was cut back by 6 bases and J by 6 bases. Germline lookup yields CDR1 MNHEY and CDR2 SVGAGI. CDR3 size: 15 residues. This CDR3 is CASRITGQGAFEQYV. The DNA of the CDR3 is TGTGCCAGCAGGATTACGGGACAGGGGGCTTTCGAGCAGTACGTC.

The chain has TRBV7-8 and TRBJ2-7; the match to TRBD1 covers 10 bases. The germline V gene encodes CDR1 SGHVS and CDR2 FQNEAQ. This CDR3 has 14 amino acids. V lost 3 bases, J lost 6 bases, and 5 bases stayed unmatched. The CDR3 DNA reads TGTGCCAGCAGCTTCCCCGGGACAGGGGCCGAGCAGTACTTC. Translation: CASSFPGTGAEQYF.

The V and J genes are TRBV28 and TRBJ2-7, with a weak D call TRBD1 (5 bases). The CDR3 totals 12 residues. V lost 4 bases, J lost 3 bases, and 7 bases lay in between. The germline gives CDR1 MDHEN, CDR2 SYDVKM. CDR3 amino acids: CASSSDIYEQYF. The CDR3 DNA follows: TGTGCCAGCAGTTCGGACATCTACGAGCAGTACTTC. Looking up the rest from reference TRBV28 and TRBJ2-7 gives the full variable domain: DVKVTQSSRYLVKRTGEKVFLECVQDMDHENMFWYRQDPGLGLRLIYFSYDVKMKEKGDIPEGYSVSREKKERFSLILESASTNQTSMYLCASSSDIYEQYFGPGTRLTVT.

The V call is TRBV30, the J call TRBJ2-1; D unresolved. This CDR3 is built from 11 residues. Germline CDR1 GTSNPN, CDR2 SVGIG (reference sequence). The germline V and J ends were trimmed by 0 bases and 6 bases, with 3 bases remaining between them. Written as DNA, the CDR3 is TGTGCCTGGAGTGTAGCCAATGAGCAGTTCTTC. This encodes CAWSVANEQFF.

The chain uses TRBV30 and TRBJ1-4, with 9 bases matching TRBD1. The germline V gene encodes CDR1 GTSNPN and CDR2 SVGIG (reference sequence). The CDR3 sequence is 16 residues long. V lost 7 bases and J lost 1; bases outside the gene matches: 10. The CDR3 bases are TGTGCCTTGAAACCGGGACAGGGATTAACTAATGAAAAACTGTTTTTT. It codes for CALKPGQGLTNEKLFF.

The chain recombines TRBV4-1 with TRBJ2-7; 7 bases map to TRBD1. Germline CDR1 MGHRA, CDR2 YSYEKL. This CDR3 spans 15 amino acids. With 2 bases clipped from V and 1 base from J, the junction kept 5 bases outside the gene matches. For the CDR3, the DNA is TGCGCCAGCAGCCAAAAGGACAGGAGTTCCTACGAGCAGTACGTC. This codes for CASSQKDRSSYEQYV.

CDR3 protein: CASSVGSRGYEQYF. Here the CDR3 DNA reads TGTGCCAGCAGCGTAGGTAGCCGGGGTTACGAGCAGTACTTC. The V gene is TRBV7-8, the J gene TRBJ2-7; TRBD2 might be the D (5 bases). Trimming shortened V by 5 bases and J by 4 bases, and 15 bases separated the two germline ends. The CDR3 spans 14 residues. The germline gives CDR1 SGHVS, CDR2 FQNEAQ.

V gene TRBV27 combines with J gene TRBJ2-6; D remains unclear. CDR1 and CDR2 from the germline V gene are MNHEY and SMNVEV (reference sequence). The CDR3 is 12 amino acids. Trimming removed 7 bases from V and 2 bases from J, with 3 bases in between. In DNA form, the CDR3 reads TGTGCCAGCACAACTGGGGCCAACGTCCTGACTTTC. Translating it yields CASTTGANVLTF.

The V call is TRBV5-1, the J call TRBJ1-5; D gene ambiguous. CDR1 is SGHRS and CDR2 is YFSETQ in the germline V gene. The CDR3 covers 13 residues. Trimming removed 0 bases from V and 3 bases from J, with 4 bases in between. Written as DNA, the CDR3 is TGCGCCAGCAGCTTGGGTAACAATCAGCCCCAGCATTTT. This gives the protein CASSLGNNQPQHF.

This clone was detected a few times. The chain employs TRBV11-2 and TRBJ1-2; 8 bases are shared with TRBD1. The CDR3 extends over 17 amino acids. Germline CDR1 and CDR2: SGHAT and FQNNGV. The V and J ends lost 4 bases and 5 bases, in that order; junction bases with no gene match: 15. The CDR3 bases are TGTGCCAGCAGCTCCTGGAACCGGACAGGGATTGATTATGGCTACACCTTC. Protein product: CASSSWNRTGIDYGYTF.

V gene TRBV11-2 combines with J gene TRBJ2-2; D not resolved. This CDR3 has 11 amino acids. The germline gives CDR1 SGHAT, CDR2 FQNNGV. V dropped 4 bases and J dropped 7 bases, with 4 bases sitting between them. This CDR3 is CASSSSGELFF. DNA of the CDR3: TGTGCCAGCAGCTCTAGCGGGGAGCTGTTTTTT.

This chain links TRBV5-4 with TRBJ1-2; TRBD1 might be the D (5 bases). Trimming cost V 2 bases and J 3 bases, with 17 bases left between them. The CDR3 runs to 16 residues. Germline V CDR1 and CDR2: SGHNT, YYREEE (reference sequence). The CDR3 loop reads CASSLILGGEDYGYTF. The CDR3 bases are TGTGCCAGCAGCTTAATTTTAGGAGGGGAAGACTATGGCTACACCTTC.

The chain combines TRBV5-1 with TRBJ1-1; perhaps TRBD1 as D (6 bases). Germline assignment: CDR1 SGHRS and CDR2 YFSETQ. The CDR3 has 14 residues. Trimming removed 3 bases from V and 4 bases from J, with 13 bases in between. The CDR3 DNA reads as TGCGCCAGCAGCTCGTTGACAGGCCCCACTGAAGCTTTCTTT. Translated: CASSSLTGPTEAFF.

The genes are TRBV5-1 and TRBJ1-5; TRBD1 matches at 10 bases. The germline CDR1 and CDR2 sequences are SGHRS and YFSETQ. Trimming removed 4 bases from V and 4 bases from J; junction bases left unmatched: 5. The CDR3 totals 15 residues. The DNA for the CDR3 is TGCGCCAGCAGCCCCCGGGACAGGGGAAATCAGCCCCAGCATTTT. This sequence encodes CASSPRDRGNQPQHF.

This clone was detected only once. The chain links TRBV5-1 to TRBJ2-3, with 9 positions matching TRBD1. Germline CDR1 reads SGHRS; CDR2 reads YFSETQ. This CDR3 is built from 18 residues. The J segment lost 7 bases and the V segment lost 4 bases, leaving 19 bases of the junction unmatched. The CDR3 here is CASSPPGTGTGSVNTQYF. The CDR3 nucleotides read TGCGCCAGCAGCCCGCCTGGCACCGGGACAGGGTCGGTGAATACGCAGTATTTT.

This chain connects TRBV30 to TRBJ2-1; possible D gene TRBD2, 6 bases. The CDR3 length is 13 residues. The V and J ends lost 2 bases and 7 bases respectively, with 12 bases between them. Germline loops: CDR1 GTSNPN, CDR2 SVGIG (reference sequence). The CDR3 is CAWSTSQWNEQFF. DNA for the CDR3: TGTGCCTGGAGTACTAGCCAGTGGAATGAGCAGTTCTTC. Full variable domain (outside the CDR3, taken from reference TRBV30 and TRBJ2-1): SQTIHQWPATLVQPVGSPLSLECTVEGTSNPNLYWYRQAAGRGLQLLFYSVGIGQISSEVPQNLSASRPQDRQFILSSKKLLLSDSGFYLCAWSTSQWNEQFFGPGTRLTVL.

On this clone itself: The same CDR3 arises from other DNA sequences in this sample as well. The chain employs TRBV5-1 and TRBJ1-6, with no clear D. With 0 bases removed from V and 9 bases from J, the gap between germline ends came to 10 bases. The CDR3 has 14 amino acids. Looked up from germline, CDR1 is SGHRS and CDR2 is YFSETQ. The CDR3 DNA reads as TGCGCCAGCAGCTTGGACGGAGTGGGTTCACCCCTCCACTTT. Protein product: CASSLDGVGSPLHF.

CDR3 residues: CASSDRLARLGYTF. Here the CDR3 DNA reads TGTGCCAGCAGCGATAGGCTAGCCCGCCTTGGCTACACCTTC. The V and J genes are TRBV9 and TRBJ1-2; unclear D gene. Germline CDR1 SGDLS, CDR2 YYNGEE. Trimming left V 3 bases short and J 7 bases short, with 16 bases between. The CDR3 covers 14 residues.